The 2 T cell receptor beta chains listed next were all sequenced from one sample in a study of T-cell reconstitution after alpha-beta-depleted transplantation in children (dated by TCRdb to 2016 to 2017). The library was made by PCR. The listed sequencing device is Illumina HiSeq 2500. TCR library preparation used molecular barcoding, with unique molecular identifiers applied to normalize quantification of the TCRbeta repertoire. The public reads were quality trimmed at Q25 with fastp and then assembled into clones with MiXCR by TCRdb, keeping productive beta chains. Here each entry gathers all rows of one CDR3 protein and keeps the most common genes and DNA. For this sample the table gives 40,000 to 55,000 distinct CDR3 sequences, of which 5.5% to 7.5% were detected only once. The top ten hold 30% to 35% of the sample. The sample's time point label, in plain terms: day 60 (about 2 months) after transplantation. The label giving this sample's treatment or condition can be read as: allogeneic hematopoietic cell transplantation with graft depleted of TCRalphabeta T cells and CD19 B cells.

This material consisted of PBMCs, mostly from graft donor cells, taken 60 days after TCRalphabeta/CD19-depleted stem cell transplant. The source is a female patient aged 2-15 years who had a stem cell transplant for aplastic anemia, so the T cells may come from the graft donor.

This clonotype came up many times. The V and J genes are TRBV20-1 and TRBJ2-3; D is unclear. Trimming pared 3 bases from V and 1 base from J, leaving 11 bases between. Germline assignment: CDR1 DFQATT and CDR2 SNEGSKA (reference sequence). The CDR3 consists of 14 residues. The CDR3 DNA is TGCAGTGCTAGCCAGGTGGTGGGCACAGATACGCAGTATTTT. Its translation: CSASQVVGTDTQYF.

This clonotype was seen a few times. The V and J genes are TRBV2 and TRBJ2-1, with a tentative D call TRBD2 (7 bases). This CDR3 is built from 15 residues. Looked up from germline, CDR1 is SNHLY and CDR2 is FYNNEI. The V end lost 7 bases, the J end lost 10 bases, and 23 bases lay between the germline ends. In nucleotides, the CDR3 is TGTGCCAGCAAAATCCCCGGCCGGTCGGGGGGCGAGCAGTTCTTC. This gives the protein CASKIPGRSGGEQFF.